This T cell receptor beta chain emerged from a study of CD8+CD57+ T cells in acquired aplastic anemia. TCR beta VDJ combinations and CDR3 sequences were profiled from genomic DNA. TCRdb itself ran the reads through MiXCR, one entry per CDR3 protein. The sample carries hundreds of thousands of distinct CDR3 sequences, around 30% recorded once. The CDR3 spans 10 residues. Germline assignment: CDR1 LNHDA and CDR2 SQIVND (reference sequence). Trimming stripped 10 bases from V and 4 bases from J, with 5 bases between. Whoever was chosen for sequencing had shown CD8+CD57+ cell expansion by flow cytometry. Input material: sorted CD4+, CD8+, or CD8+CD57+ T cells (not recorded which) from PBMCs. The receptor was derived from a human donor with aplastic anemia. This chain links TRBV19 with TRBJ2-1, with D hard to call. CDR3 nucleotide sequence: TGTGCCACCTCTTACAATGAGCAGTTCTTC. This translates into CATSYNEQFF.